The entry below describes one T cell receptor (beta chain). The data belong to a study of blood T cell repertoires in COVID-19. Study information: Sites across the United States, Italy and Spain contributed samples from acute and convalescent COVID-19. In each case, the material was cDNA or gDNA derived from T cells, B-cell-depleted T cells, or PBMCs.

Original data processing: For nucleated cells, counts were estimated from reference gene primer amplification. Profiling relied on immunoSEQ multiplex PCR, and the TCRdb table lists in-frame clones only, not all of them. For V, J and clone size, that table is used; D and trimming come from the DNA. The repertoire consists of about 64,000 clones, with 82% occurring once and the leading ten covering around 12%. Germline loops: CDR1 GTSNPN, CDR2 SVGIG (reference sequence). V dropped 2 bases and J dropped 7 bases, with 26 bases sitting between them. CDR3 length: 18 residues. The sequencing input was peripheral blood. The receptor was isolated from a human donor in a cohort sampled during active COVID-19. This sequence joins TRBV30 and TRBJ1-4; D might be TRBD1 (5 bases). The chain's CDR3 is CAWSLAQRRAGRVEKLFF. The CDR3 DNA follows: TGTGCCTGGAGTCTGGCCCAGCGAAGGGCGGGGCGGGTTGAAAAACTGTTTTTT.